Listed below are T cell receptor beta chains from one sample, sequenced in a study of blood T cell repertoires in COVID-19. Clones were read by immunoSEQ multiplex PCR, and TCRdb kept only the in-frame ones, dropping some. Among 140,000 or so clones listed, 80% to 90% were seen once. Sequencing input: peripheral blood. Receptors originate from a woman aged 50 to 65 with acute or convalescent COVID-19. The CDR3 runs from the conserved cysteine through the conserved F or W. A D gene is named only where the DNA matches it firmly. Some rows have no size entry. The others give once, few or many, or a class for an expanded clone.

cdr3_nt: TGCAGCGTGACCCAGACAGGTATAACTGAAGCTTTCTTT
cdr3_aa: CSVTQTGITEAFF
d_call: .
j_call: TRBJ1-1
v_call: TRBV29-1
clone_size: .

cdr3_nt: TGTGCCAGCAGCCAAGCCCGACTCGGGGGTCAGCCCCAGCATTTT
cdr3_aa: CASSQARLGGQPQHF
d_call: .
j_call: TRBJ1-5
v_call: TRBV4-2
clone_size: once

cdr3_nt: TGTGCCAGCAGCCAAGAGTCAGGTGAGGGCCAGGGGGCCCCTTACGAGCAGTACTTC
cdr3_aa: CASSQESGEGQGAPYEQYF
d_call: TRBD1
j_call: TRBJ2-7
v_call: TRBV4-2
clone_size: few

cdr3_nt: TGTGCCAGCAGTTTAATAGGGGCGGCTAATGAAAAACTGTTTTTT
cdr3_aa: CASSLIGAANEKLFF
d_call: .
j_call: TRBJ1-4
v_call: TRBV27
clone_size: .

cdr3_nt: TGTGCCAGCAGCTCCGGCGGCGGCTACACCTTC
cdr3_aa: CASSSGGGYTF
d_call: .
j_call: TRBJ1-2
v_call: TRBV14
clone_size: .

cdr3_nt: TGTGCCAGCAGTTACATCCAGAACACTGAAGCTTTCTTT
cdr3_aa: CASSYIQNTEAFF
d_call: .
j_call: TRBJ1-1
v_call: TRBV6-5
clone_size: .

cdr3_nt: TGTGCCAGCAGACGAACTCCCCAGGGGACGATTCGAACGGCCACTGAAGCTTTCTTT
cdr3_aa: CASRRTPQGTIRTATEAFF
d_call: .
j_call: TRBJ1-1
v_call: TRBV6-6
clone_size: .

cdr3_nt: TGTGCCATCAGTGAGTCAACCGACAAGGCAAACACCGGGGAGCTGTTTTTT
cdr3_aa: CAISESTDKANTGELFF
d_call: .
j_call: TRBJ2-2
v_call: TRBV10-3
clone_size: .

cdr3_nt: TGTGCCACCGGACGGGGGGATACGCAGTATTTT
cdr3_aa: CATGRGDTQYF
d_call: .
j_call: TRBJ2-3
v_call: TRBV19
clone_size: .

cdr3_nt: TGCAGTTTGAGCTCTGGAAACACCATATATTTT
cdr3_aa: CSLSSGNTIYF
d_call: .
j_call: TRBJ1-3
v_call: TRBV20-1
clone_size: .

cdr3_nt: TGCGCCAGCAGCTCCGTAGGGGGAAACGCCTACAATGAGCAGTTCTTC
cdr3_aa: CASSSVGGNAYNEQFF
d_call: .
j_call: TRBJ2-1
v_call: TRBV5-1
clone_size: .

cdr3_nt: TGTGCCAGTAGTCTTGCACCCAGGGGGCACACTGAAGCTTTCTTT
cdr3_aa: CASSLAPRGHTEAFF
d_call: TRBD1
j_call: TRBJ1-1
v_call: TRBV19
clone_size: few

cdr3_nt: TGCAGCGGGGGGGGTGGACTCCTCTACGAGCAGTACTTC
cdr3_aa: CSGGGGLLYEQYF
d_call: TRBD2
j_call: TRBJ2-7
v_call: TRBV29-1
clone_size: .

cdr3_nt: TGTGCCATCCTTCCCGGGAACAGGGAGATAGGCGGGGGCCATGGCTACACCTTC
cdr3_aa: CAILPGNREIGGGHGYTF
d_call: .
j_call: TRBJ1-2
v_call: TRBV10-3
clone_size: .

cdr3_nt: TGTGCCAGCAGCAGATTGGAGAAAGCGCAGTATTTT
cdr3_aa: CASSRLEKAQYF
d_call: .
j_call: TRBJ2-3
v_call: TRBV25-1
clone_size: .

cdr3_nt: TGCGCCAGCAGCTTGGGGCAGGATAATGAAAAACTGTTTTTT
cdr3_aa: CASSLGQDNEKLFF
d_call: .
j_call: TRBJ1-4
v_call: TRBV5-1
clone_size: .

cdr3_nt: TGTGCCAGCAGTGCGCGTATCGAGCAGTACTTC
cdr3_aa: CASSARIEQYF
d_call: .
j_call: TRBJ2-7
v_call: TRBV12-3/TRBV12-4
clone_size: once

cdr3_nt: TGCGCCAGCAGCTTAGGGACAGATCAGCCCCAGCATTTT
cdr3_aa: CASSLGTDQPQHF
d_call: TRBD1
j_call: TRBJ1-5
v_call: TRBV5-1
clone_size: .

cdr3_nt: TGTGCCAGTAGTAAGTCCCTAGCGGGAGTTGTGACCGGGGAGCTGTTTTTT
cdr3_aa: CASSKSLAGVVTGELFF
d_call: TRBD2
j_call: TRBJ2-2
v_call: TRBV19
clone_size: .

cdr3_nt: TGTGCCAGCAGTGAACCCTACGGGAGCCCCTACAATGAGCAGTTCTTC
cdr3_aa: CASSEPYGSPYNEQFF
d_call: .
j_call: TRBJ2-1
v_call: TRBV7-9
clone_size: .

cdr3_nt: TGTGCCAGCTCACCTGGGGGGATCTACGAGCAGTACTTC
cdr3_aa: CASSPGGIYEQYF
d_call: .
j_call: TRBJ2-7
v_call: TRBV18
clone_size: once

cdr3_nt: TGTGCCAGCAGCCTGACTAGTGGTTACGAGCAGTACTTC
cdr3_aa: CASSLTSGYEQYF
d_call: .
j_call: TRBJ2-7
v_call: TRBV7-7
clone_size: .

cdr3_nt: TGCGCCAGCAGCTGGGCGGGAGGTGTTAATCACGGGGAGCTGTTTTTT
cdr3_aa: CASSWAGGVNHGELFF
d_call: TRBD2
j_call: TRBJ2-2
v_call: TRBV5-1
clone_size: .

cdr3_nt: TGTGCCAGCAGTAAATCGACTGTACCAGCCTACGAGCAGTACTTC
cdr3_aa: CASSKSTVPAYEQYF
d_call: .
j_call: TRBJ2-7
v_call: TRBV6-5
clone_size: .

cdr3_nt: TGTGCCAGCTCACCAAGGGGACAGGGGGCTAGCACTGAAGCTTTCTTT
cdr3_aa: CASSPRGQGASTEAFF
d_call: TRBD1
j_call: TRBJ1-1
v_call: TRBV18
clone_size: .

cdr3_nt: TGTGCCATCAGCCCTACCGGGACAGACATGAACACTGAAGCTTTCTTT
cdr3_aa: CAISPTGTDMNTEAFF
d_call: TRBD1
j_call: TRBJ1-1
v_call: TRBV10-3
clone_size: .

cdr3_nt: TGTGCCAGCAGCCAAGTCTACAGGGATAATGAAAAACTGTTTTTT
cdr3_aa: CASSQVYRDNEKLFF
d_call: .
j_call: TRBJ1-4
v_call: TRBV14
clone_size: .

cdr3_nt: TGTGCCAGCAGCTCTCAACAGGGGACGCTCACAGATACGCAGTATTTT
cdr3_aa: CASSSQQGTLTDTQYF
d_call: TRBD1
j_call: TRBJ2-3
v_call: TRBV7-7
clone_size: .

cdr3_nt: TGTGCCAGCAGTTCACACCTTCCTGGACAGTTCTCCGTCTACACCTTC
cdr3_aa: CASSSHLPGQFSVYTF
d_call: .
j_call: TRBJ1-2
v_call: TRBV27
clone_size: few

cdr3_nt: TGTGCCAGTAGTATGTCAAAGGGACAGGGGGCTAAGTATGGCTACACCTTC
cdr3_aa: CASSMSKGQGAKYGYTF
d_call: TRBD1
j_call: TRBJ1-2
v_call: TRBV19
clone_size: .

cdr3_nt: TGTGCCAGCAGCTTAGCCCCCTCAGGGGAGGGTACTGAAGCTTTCTTT
cdr3_aa: CASSLAPSGEGTEAFF
d_call: .
j_call: TRBJ1-1
v_call: TRBV7-6
clone_size: .

cdr3_nt: TGTGCCAGCAGCTCCCCCCGGGACTACACAGATACGCAGTATTTT
cdr3_aa: CASSSPRDYTDTQYF
d_call: TRBD2
j_call: TRBJ2-3
v_call: TRBV7-2
clone_size: .

cdr3_nt: TGCGCCAGCAGCTTGGGGCAGGGGGCCCACTATGGCTACACCTTC
cdr3_aa: CASSLGQGAHYGYTF
d_call: TRBD1
j_call: TRBJ1-2
v_call: TRBV5-1
clone_size: .

cdr3_nt: TGTGCCAGCTCACTTGCGCCCGGGGAGCTGTTTTTT
cdr3_aa: CASSLAPGELFF
d_call: .
j_call: TRBJ2-2
v_call: TRBV18
clone_size: .

cdr3_nt: TGTGCCAGTTCAGGGGGGTCAGAGACCCAGTACTTC
cdr3_aa: CASSGGSETQYF
d_call: .
j_call: TRBJ2-5
v_call: TRBV3-1/TRBV3-2
clone_size: few

cdr3_nt: TGTGCCAGTAAGATCAGGGTAGGAAATCAGCCCCAGCATTTT
cdr3_aa: CASKIRVGNQPQHF
d_call: .
j_call: TRBJ1-5
v_call: TRBV19
clone_size: .

cdr3_nt: TGTGCCAGCAGCCTCAGGGGGGACTACAATGAGCAGTTCTTC
cdr3_aa: CASSLRGDYNEQFF
d_call: .
j_call: TRBJ2-1
v_call: TRBV27
clone_size: .

cdr3_nt: TGTGCCAGCAGACCAACAGGGGAAACTAACTATGGCTACACCTTC
cdr3_aa: CASRPTGETNYGYTF
d_call: TRBD1
j_call: TRBJ1-2
v_call: TRBV28
clone_size: .

cdr3_nt: TGTGCCAGTAGACACAGGGGGACCTCAGATACGCAGTATTTT
cdr3_aa: CASRHRGTSDTQYF
d_call: TRBD1
j_call: TRBJ2-3
v_call: TRBV19
clone_size: .

cdr3_nt: TGTGCCAGCAGGGCCGGCGGACTAGCGGTATTGGACGAGCAGTACTTC
cdr3_aa: CASRAGGLAVLDEQYF
d_call: TRBD2
j_call: TRBJ2-7
v_call: TRBV28
clone_size: .

cdr3_nt: TGCGCCAGCAGTTTGGACGGGACTAGCACAGATACGCAGTATTTT
cdr3_aa: CASSLDGTSTDTQYF
d_call: .
j_call: TRBJ2-3
v_call: TRBV5-1
clone_size: .

cdr3_nt: TGTGCCAGCAGCCTTGACAGGGATCAGCCCCAGCATTTT
cdr3_aa: CASSLDRDQPQHF
d_call: TRBD1
j_call: TRBJ1-5
v_call: TRBV11-2
clone_size: .

cdr3_nt: TGTGCCAGCAGCCCCCGGACTAGCGGGACTCACGAGCAGTACTTC
cdr3_aa: CASSPRTSGTHEQYF
d_call: TRBD2
j_call: TRBJ2-7
v_call: TRBV5-4
clone_size: .

cdr3_nt: TGTGCCAGCAGCTTAGAGTTTCGTTGGACAGGGGAAGGCTACACCTTC
cdr3_aa: CASSLEFRWTGEGYTF
d_call: TRBD1
j_call: TRBJ1-2
v_call: TRBV5-6
clone_size: .

cdr3_nt: TGTGCCAGCAGCCTATGGGTCCGGGATTATGGCTACACCTTC
cdr3_aa: CASSLWVRDYGYTF
d_call: .
j_call: TRBJ1-2
v_call: TRBV13
clone_size: .

cdr3_nt: TGTGCCAGTAGTCCTCGACAGGGAGAGGAAAAACTGTTTTTT
cdr3_aa: CASSPRQGEEKLFF
d_call: TRBD1
j_call: TRBJ1-4
v_call: TRBV19
clone_size: .

cdr3_nt: TGTGCCAGCAGGTCAACTACGGCAGAAAAACTGTTTTTT
cdr3_aa: CASRSTTAEKLFF
d_call: .
j_call: TRBJ1-4
v_call: TRBV12-3/TRBV12-4
clone_size: .

cdr3_nt: TGTGCCAGCAGCGTAGTGTGGAGGGCAGATACGCAGTATTTT
cdr3_aa: CASSVVWRADTQYF
d_call: .
j_call: TRBJ2-3
v_call: TRBV9
clone_size: .

cdr3_nt: TGTGCCAGTAGTAAACAGGGACAGGGGGGCTACACCTTC
cdr3_aa: CASSKQGQGGYTF
d_call: TRBD1
j_call: TRBJ1-2
v_call: TRBV19
clone_size: .

cdr3_nt: TGTGCCAGCAGTCCTAGGACAGAGAACACTGAAGCTTTCTTT
cdr3_aa: CASSPRTENTEAFF
d_call: .
j_call: TRBJ1-1
v_call: TRBV28
clone_size: few

cdr3_nt: TGTGCCAGCAGCTTAGGGGCAGGGAACACTGAAGCTTTCTTT
cdr3_aa: CASSLGAGNTEAFF
d_call: .
j_call: TRBJ1-1
v_call: TRBV11-3
clone_size: few

cdr3_nt: TGTGCCAGCAGCCGAGAGGCAGGGGGCAGATATGGCTACACCTTC
cdr3_aa: CASSREAGGRYGYTF
d_call: TRBD1
j_call: TRBJ1-2
v_call: TRBV5-4
clone_size: once

cdr3_nt: TGTGCCAGCAGTGAAGTTCCCTCGGAGGCAGATACGCAGTATTTT
cdr3_aa: CASSEVPSEADTQYF
d_call: .
j_call: TRBJ2-3
v_call: TRBV6-1
clone_size: .

cdr3_nt: TGTGCCAGCAGTATTGGACTGGAGGATAGCACAGATACGCAGTATTTT
cdr3_aa: CASSIGLEDSTDTQYF
d_call: .
j_call: TRBJ2-3
v_call: TRBV2
clone_size: .

cdr3_nt: TGTGCCAGCAGCTTAGTTTCAACGGGCTACGAGCAGTACTTC
cdr3_aa: CASSLVSTGYEQYF
d_call: .
j_call: TRBJ2-7
v_call: TRBV11-2
clone_size: .

cdr3_nt: TGTGCCAGCAGTTTCGGCAATCAGCCCCAGCATTTT
cdr3_aa: CASSFGNQPQHF
d_call: .
j_call: TRBJ1-5
v_call: TRBV28
clone_size: .

cdr3_nt: TGTGCCAGCAGTTTAGGGGGCTCTAACTATGGCTACACCTTC
cdr3_aa: CASSLGGSNYGYTF
d_call: TRBD1
j_call: TRBJ1-2
v_call: TRBV6-5
clone_size: .

cdr3_nt: TGTGCCAGCAGCTTGGAACAGGGGGCACTCTACGAGCAGTACTTC
cdr3_aa: CASSLEQGALYEQYF
d_call: TRBD1
j_call: TRBJ2-7
v_call: TRBV5-5
clone_size: .

cdr3_nt: TGTGCCAGCAGCTTAACCCTCGGGGGGCTCGCTGGCTACACCTTC
cdr3_aa: CASSLTLGGLAGYTF
d_call: .
j_call: TRBJ1-2
v_call: TRBV5-4
clone_size: .

cdr3_nt: TGTGCCAGCAGTACAAACACCATAGGAAACACCATATATTTT
cdr3_aa: CASSTNTIGNTIYF
d_call: .
j_call: TRBJ1-3
v_call: TRBV2
clone_size: .